A selection of T cell receptor beta chains follows, all from one sample in a study of T cells expressing NK-cell markers. TCRdb re-called the 5' RACE reads and gives one entry per CDR3 protein, without DNA. This sample contains over 150,000 distinct CDR3 sequences. Sequencing was carried out using blood T cells: a sorted CD56 or NKG2C T cell subset, CD4+ or CD8+ T cells, or bulk PBMC T cells (not recorded which). The receptors stem from a woman aged 45-65 years in good health. The CDR3 runs from the conserved cysteine through the conserved F or W.

V	J	CDR3
TRBV5-1	TRBJ2-3	CASSSLGGTSTDTQYF
TRBV9	TRBJ2-1	CASSVRALADEQFF
TRBV20-1	TRBJ2-2	CSAERTGGLAGGPGELFF
TRBV5-1	TRBJ1-2	CASSLSAGGDPVPYGYTF
TRBV4-1	TRBJ2-1	CASSQDPLAGEDEQFF
TRBV29-1	TRBJ1-1	CSVEDPASMNTEAFF
TRBV12-3/TRBV12-4	TRBJ2-1	CASSFPDTRAGNNEQFF
TRBV11-2	TRBJ2-2	CASSLASGGGELFF
TRBV7-6	TRBJ1-3	CASSPAGGSSGNTIYF
TRBV3-1	TRBJ2-1	CASSQDFPTSGNFSYNEQFF
TRBV6-4	TRBJ2-1	CASGEGAQNEQFF
TRBV7-3	TRBJ1-1	CASSGEHMLTEAFF
TRBV24-1	TRBJ2-2	CATGGAANTGELFF
TRBV7-6	TRBJ1-5	CASSPSGGWSNQPQHF
TRBV24-1	TRBJ2-3	CATRAGAGTSASTDTQYF